The rows below give T cell receptor beta chains drawn from one sample of a study of CD8 T cells in ankylosing spondylitis. From the 5' RACE reads, TCRdb called clonotypes with MiXCR, one entry per CDR3 protein. Of 750,000 to 850,000 distinct CDR3 sequences listed, 12% are singletons. The source material was blood, either unsorted or a sorted T cell fraction (not recorded which). These receptors all come from a male donor with ankylosing spondylitis. Both conserved end residues are part of each CDR3. D genes are given only for firm matches. For some rows the clone size is stated as once, few or many, or as a class when expanded; others skip it.

abundance,d_gene,len,v_gene,j_gene,CDR3aa,CDR3nt
few,NA,14,TRBV20-1,TRBJ1-5,CSASWGWGNQPQHF,TGCAGTGCTAGTTGGGGGTGGGGCAATCAGCCCCAGCATTTT
few,NA,14,TRBV5-1,TRBJ1-2,CASSLDGRVGGYTF,TGCGCCAGCAGCTTGGATGGCAGGGTGGGAGGCTACACCTTC
NA,NA,15,TRBV5-5,TRBJ2-3,CASSFLGQVGDTQYF,TGTGCCAGCAGCTTTTTGGGGCAGGTTGGTGATACGCAGTATTTT
many,NA,16,TRBV20-1,TRBJ1-3,CSARRRVGTKRNTIYF,TGCAGTGCTAGAAGGAGGGTGGGGACAAAGAGAAACACCATATATTTT
NA,NA,13,TRBV15,TRBJ1-2,CATSRDPNYGYTF,TGTGCCACCAGCAGAGACCCCAACTATGGCTACACCTTC
few,TRBD2,14,TRBV10-3,TRBJ2-1,CAISRTSGRNEQFF,TGTGCCATCAGTCGGACCAGCGGGAGGAATGAGCAGTTCTTC
few,NA,15,TRBV5-5,TRBJ1-5,CASSLAGVNNQPQHF,TGTGCCAGCAGCTTGGCGGGGGTCAACAATCAGCCCCAGCATTTT
NA,TRBD2,16,TRBV20-1,TRBJ2-7,CSVGTSGGRRSYEQYF,TGCAGTGTCGGGACTAGCGGGGGCCGTCGTTCCTACGAGCAGTACTTC
NA,NA,14,TRBV5-1,TRBJ2-5,CASSVQGRMETQYF,TGCGCCAGCAGCGTGCAGGGACGGATGGAGACCCAGTACTTC
NA,TRBD1,15,TRBV5-1,TRBJ2-3,CASNEPGQGLDTQYF,TGCGCCAGCAACGAACCGGGACAGGGGTTAGATACGCAGTATTTT
NA,TRBD2,18,TRBV5-1,TRBJ2-4,CASSPMTGGPSAKNIQYF,TGCGCCAGCAGCCCCATGACGGGAGGGCCCTCAGCCAAAAACATTCAGTACTTC
NA,TRBD1,14,TRBV10-3,TRBJ1-1,CAISETGVAFEAFF,TGTGCCATCAGTGAAACAGGGGTCGCCTTTGAAGCTTTCTTT
few,NA,15,TRBV20-1,TRBJ1-5,CSASLRDNYNQPQHF,TGCAGTGCTAGCCTTAGGGACAACTACAATCAGCCCCAGCATTTT
few,NA,14,TRBV5-6,TRBJ1-5,CASSYGAGVMPQHF,TGTGCCAGCAGTTATGGTGCAGGAGTCATGCCCCAGCATTTT
many,NA,12,TRBV6-6,TRBJ1-1,CASSYSGNEAFF,TGTGCCAGCAGTTACTCTGGGAATGAAGCTTTCTTT
many,NA,15,TRBV25-1,TRBJ2-7,CASSPSDGWNYEQYF,TGTGCCAGCAGTCCATCCGACGGGTGGAACTACGAGCAGTACTTC
few,NA,14,TRBV3-1,TRBJ2-2,CASSQGSHTGELFF,TGTGCCAGCAGCCAAGGGTCCCACACCGGGGAGCTGTTTTTT
few,NA,14,TRBV5-1,TRBJ2-7,CASKVGTSTYEQYF,TGCGCCAGCAAGGTCGGGACGTCGACCTACGAGCAGTACTTC
many,NA,12,TRBV20-1,TRBJ2-1,CSAPEPYNEQFF,TGCAGTGCCCCTGAACCCTACAATGAGCAGTTCTTC
NA,NA,16,TRBV5-4,TRBJ2-1,CASSLGFWQGKNEQFF,TGTGCCAGCAGCTTGGGATTTTGGCAGGGCAAGAATGAGCAGTTCTTC
few,NA,14,TRBV5-5,TRBJ2-7,CASSLGFSEYAQYF,TGTGCCAGCAGCTTAGGTTTCAGTGAGTACGCGCAGTACTTC
NA,NA,10,TRBV20-1,TRBJ2-7,CSARDTLAIF,TGCAGTGCTAGAGATACCCTAGCGATCTTC
many,TRBD2,15,TRBV12-3/TRBV12-4,TRBJ2-1,CASSEAGGSYNEQFF,TGTGCCAGCAGTGAAGCGGGGGGATCCTACAATGAGCAGTTCTTC
NA,TRBD2,15,TRBV29-1,TRBJ2-3,CSVEPSGPSTDTQYF,TGCAGCGTTGAGCCTAGCGGTCCTAGCACAGATACGCAGTATTTT
NA,TRBD1,15,TRBV5-1,TRBJ2-1,CASSPPGQGYNEQFF,TGCGCCAGCAGCCCCCCGGGACAGGGATACAATGAGCAGTTCTTC
many,NA,12,TRBV28,TRBJ1-2,CASSLGDYGYTF,TGTGCCAGCAGCTTGGGGGACTATGGCTACACCTTC
many,NA,16,TRBV4-2,TRBJ1-5,CASSQDGGAGNQPQHF,TGTGCCAGCAGCCAAGACGGGGGCGCGGGGAATCAGCCCCAGCATTTT
many,TRBD1,13,TRBV5-1,TRBJ2-7,CASSLNRGYEQYF,TGCGCCAGCAGCTTGAACAGGGGATACGAGCAGTACTTC
few,NA,11,TRBV20-1,TRBJ2-2,CSVMGDGELFF,TGCAGTGTGATGGGGGACGGGGAGCTGTTTTTT
once,NA,13,TRBV6-2/TRBV6-3,TRBJ1-1,CASSYKGRAEAFF,TGTGCCAGCAGTTACAAAGGCAGAGCTGAAGCTTTCTTT
few,TRBD1,14,TRBV6-4,TRBJ1-6,CASNEGANRGPLHF,TGTGCCAGCAATGAGGGGGCGAATCGAGGACCCCTCCACTTT
NA,TRBD2,17,TRBV10-1,TRBJ2-7,CASSDPGLDSYSYEQYF,TGCGCCAGCAGTGACCCGGGACTAGATTCTTATTCCTACGAGCAGTACTTC
few,TRBD1,17,TRBV7-2,TRBJ1-2,CASSLFASGQGVGGYTF,TGTGCCAGCAGCTTATTCGCTTCCGGACAGGGGGTCGGTGGCTACACCTTC
once,TRBD2,16,TRBV20-1,TRBJ2-3,CSAHITSGQHTDTQYF,TGCAGTGCTCATATTACTAGCGGCCAACACACAGATACGCAGTATTTT
NA,NA,16,TRBV20-1,TRBJ1-6,CSARDLKNSYNSPLHF,TGCAGTGCTAGAGATCTTAAGAATTCCTATAATTCACCCCTCCACTTT
NA,TRBD2,15,TRBV6-5,TRBJ2-3,CASSYSRLATDTQYF,TGTGCCAGCAGTTACTCGAGACTAGCCACAGATACGCAGTATTTT
few,TRBD2,17,TRBV11-2,TRBJ2-3,CASSTGTSGGSTDTQYF,TGTGCCAGCAGCACCGGGACTAGCGGGGGGAGCACAGATACGCAGTATTTT
NA,TRBD2,17,TRBV7-8,TRBJ2-3,CASSLGAAGGWEDTQYF,TGTGCCAGCAGCTTAGGAGCAGCGGGGGGTTGGGAAGATACGCAGTATTTT
few,TRBD1,14,TRBV10-3,TRBJ2-1,CAIRKGASYNEQFF,TGTGCCATCAGGAAGGGGGCCTCCTACAATGAGCAGTTCTTC
few,NA,15,TRBV6-2/TRBV6-3,TRBJ1-2,CASSSLFGRASGYTF,TGTGCCAGCAGTTCCCTTTTCGGCAGGGCAAGTGGCTACACCTTC